Presented here are 8 T cell receptor beta chains from one specimen sequenced in a study of shared clonotypes between healthy human individuals. The table came from immunoSEQ multiplex PCR; TCRdb's copy has only in-frame clones and leaves some out. The sample lists more than 1 million clones; about 80% were seen once. Specimen: memory CD4+ T cells from PBMCs. This sample's subset: CD45RA-negative fraction. The receptors originated from a man between 18 and 29 years old in good health. Some clones in this sample may be carry-over from other donors' samples.

This chain connects TRBV2 to TRBJ2-5; no reliable D call. This CDR3 has 13 residues. The V and J ends lost 4 bases and 4 bases respectively, with 10 bases between them. From germline, CDR1 is SNHLY and CDR2 FYNNEI. CDR3 bases: TGTGCCAGCAGTGCTGCCGGTGGAGAGACCCAGTACTTC. Translated: CASSAAGGETQYF.

The chain is built from TRBV28 and TRBJ1-2, with no clear D. Looked up from germline, CDR1 is MDHEN and CDR2 is SYDVKM. The CDR3 extends over 12 amino acids. Trimming pared 2 bases from V and 12 bases from J, leaving 13 bases between. CDR3 sequence (DNA): TGTGCCAGCAGTTTACTTGGTCTGAACGACACCTTC. The encoded protein is CASSLLGLNDTF.

Only a few counts were recorded for this clone. Other nucleotide sequences in the sample specify the same CDR3. The chain is built from TRBV28 and TRBJ1-3, with a tentative D call TRBD1 (5 bases). Germline V gene data show CDR1 as MDHEN and CDR2 as SYDVKM. The CDR3 runs to 15 residues. The V and J ends lost 2 bases and 2 bases respectively, with 10 bases between them. The CDR3 protein is CASSLVGAAGNTIYF. CDR3 DNA sequence: TGTGCCAGCAGTTTAGTTGGGGCCGCTGGAAACACCATATATTTT.

The chain couples TRBV7-2 to TRBJ2-7; TRBD2 agrees at 11 bases. V lost 2 bases to trimming and J lost 7 bases; unmatched junction nucleotides: 10. CDR1 SGHTA and CDR2 FQGNSA come from the germline V gene. CDR3 length equals 16 residues. The DNA of the CDR3 is TGTGCCAGCAGCTTAAGGCTAGCGGGAGGAAGGGATGAGCAGTACTTC. Its translation is CASSLRLAGGRDEQYF.

The CDR3 loop reads CASSQPSGESTDTQYF. CDR3 DNA sequence: TGTGCCAGCAGTCAACCGTCGGGGGAAAGCACAGATACGCAGTATTTT. The chain recombines TRBV28 with TRBJ2-3; possible D gene TRBD2, 6 bases. This CDR3 region has 16 residues. The V gene's germline CDR1 is MDHEN and CDR2 SYDVKM. V shed 5 bases and J shed 0 bases, with 15 bases lying between them.

The CDR3 DNA sequence: TGTGCCAGCAGTTTATGGGGGACTGGATCCTACGAGCAGTACTTC. Its protein is CASSLWGTGSYEQYF. The chain combines TRBV28 with TRBJ2-7, with D tentatively TRBD2 (6 bases). CDR3 size: 15 residues. Trimming left V 0 bases short and J 1 base short, with 10 bases between. Germline values: CDR1 MDHEN, CDR2 SYDVKM.

The chain uses TRBV30 and TRBJ2-7; 8 nucleotides line up with TRBD1. The germline gives CDR1 GTSNPN, CDR2 SVGIG (reference sequence). This CDR3 comprises 14 residues. The V segment lost 3 bases and the J segment 6 bases; nucleotides outside the gene matches: 10. The CDR3: CAWSGGQGSGEQYF. DNA of the CDR3: TGTGCCTGGAGCGGAGGACAGGGATCAGGCGAGCAGTACTTC.

V is TRBV27 and J is TRBJ2-7; 9 bases are a match to TRBD2. After removal of 8 bases from V and 0 bases from J, the junction contained 8 bases not matched to a gene. This CDR3 spans 15 amino acids. Germline V gene sequence: CDR1 MNHEY, CDR2 SMNVEV (reference sequence). CDR3 loop: CASYSPAGGSYEQYF. For the CDR3, the DNA is TGTGCCAGCTACAGTCCAGCGGGAGGCTCCTACGAGCAGTACTTC.